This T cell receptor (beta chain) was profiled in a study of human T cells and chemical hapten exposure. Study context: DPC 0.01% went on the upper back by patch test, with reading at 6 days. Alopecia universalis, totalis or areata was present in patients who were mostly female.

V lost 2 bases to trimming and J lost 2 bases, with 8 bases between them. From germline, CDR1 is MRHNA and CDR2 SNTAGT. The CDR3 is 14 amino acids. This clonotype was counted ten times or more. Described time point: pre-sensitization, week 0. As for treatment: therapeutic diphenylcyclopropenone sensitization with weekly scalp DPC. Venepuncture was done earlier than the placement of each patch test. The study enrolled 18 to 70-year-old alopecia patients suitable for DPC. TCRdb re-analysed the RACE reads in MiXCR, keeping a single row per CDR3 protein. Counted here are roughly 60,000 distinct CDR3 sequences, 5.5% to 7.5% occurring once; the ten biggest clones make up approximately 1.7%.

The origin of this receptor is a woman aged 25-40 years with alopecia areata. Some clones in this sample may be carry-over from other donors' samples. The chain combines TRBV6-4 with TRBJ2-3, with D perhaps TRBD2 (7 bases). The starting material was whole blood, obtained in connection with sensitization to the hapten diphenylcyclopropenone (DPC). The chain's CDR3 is CASSDGGATDTQYF. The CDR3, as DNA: TGTGCCAGCAGTGACGGGGGGGCCACAGATACGCAGTATTTT.